This T cell receptor (beta chain) was captured in a study of blood T cell repertoires in COVID-19. Per germline, CDR1 SQVTM and CDR2 ANQGSEA. The V segment lost 7 bases and the J segment 2 bases; nucleotides outside the gene matches: 6. The CDR3 runs 13 residues. Per the study methods: Reference gene primers were amplified, and this amplification served to estimate nucleated cell counts. The repertoire was sequenced with immunoSEQ multiplex PCR; TCRdb's copy has only in-frame clones and lacks some. V and J calls and clone size come straight from that table; D and trimming were deduced from the DNA. The sample shows roughly 200,000 clones, roughly 79% of them seen only once. Patients in Seattle were enrolled during active infection, then followed longitudinally.

The V and J genes are TRBV29-1 and TRBJ2-3; 7 nucleotides match TRBD2. This clonotype was sampled from a woman aged 40 to 50 with COVID-19, enrolled during active disease. The sample comprised peripheral blood. The DNA for the CDR3 is TGCAGCGCTGGGCGGGAGAACACAGATACGCAGTATTTT. Translated: CSAGRENTDTQYF.